The T cell receptor (beta chain) under discussion was sequenced for a study of regulatory T cells in long-lasting Graves disease. The germline V gene encodes CDR1 SGHAT and CDR2 FQNNGV. This CDR3 contains 15 residues. Trimming took 1 base from V and 1 from J, leaving 10 bases between them. Time point defined: newly diagnosed GD, antithyroid drugs for less than 3 months. The TCR library was made from RNA extracted from PBMCs. This clonotype was seen more than once but under ten times. Arm-PCR of CDR3 regions and iRepertoire HTBI primers were the basis on which TCR beta libraries were built. TCRdb passed the multiplex PCR reads through MiXCR, listing each CDR3 protein once. This sample has 500,000 or so distinct CDR3 sequences, with roughly 15% found just once. The sample was also linked to a second study, of T cells in Graves' hyperthyroidism and ophthalmopathy. From that report: Patients counted as stable if ophthalmopathy did not develop within 18 months.

The V and J genes are TRBV11-2 and TRBJ1-1; the D is unclear. The specimen was peripheral blood mononuclear cells (PBMCs), collected at new diagnosis, from a patient treated with antithyroid drugs. This receptor was obtained from a woman between 40 and 65 years old with Graves disease. The CDR3 reads CASSLVSWGNTEAFF. The CDR3 nucleotides read TGTGCCAGCAGCTTAGTTTCTTGGGGGAACACTGAAGCTTTCTTT.